This T cell receptor beta chain was sequenced in a study of blood T cell repertoires in COVID-19. Looking at the study overall: COVID-19 samples, acute and convalescent, were from the United States, Italy and Spain.

Those who participated ranged in age from roughly 18 to 100 years and resided in about two dozen US areas. Each recovered donor of Cohort 3 presented with two negative PCRs, clearance, or symptom resolution. CDR3 length equals 13 residues. The germline V gene has CDR1 SQVTM and CDR2 ANQGSEA. V lost 4 bases to trimming and J lost 1 base, with 11 bases between them. Per the original data handling: Estimated nucleated cell counts came from reference gene primer amplification. Method: immunoSEQ multiplex PCR; TCRdb's copy keeps in-frame clones and lacks some. For V, J and clone size, that table is used; D and trimming come from the DNA. This repertoire shows hundreds of thousands of clones, approximately 86% found once; its top ten account for 1.6%.

The sample taken for sequencing was PBMCs or T cells enriched from blood (not recorded which). The sequence was obtained from a woman in her 50s who had recovered from COVID-19. J is TRBJ2-7 and V is TRBV29-1, with a possible D match to TRBD2 (6 bases). The CDR3 region is CSVAPSVSYEQYF. The CDR3 DNA follows: TGCAGCGTTGCTCCTAGCGTTTCCTACGAGCAGTACTTC.